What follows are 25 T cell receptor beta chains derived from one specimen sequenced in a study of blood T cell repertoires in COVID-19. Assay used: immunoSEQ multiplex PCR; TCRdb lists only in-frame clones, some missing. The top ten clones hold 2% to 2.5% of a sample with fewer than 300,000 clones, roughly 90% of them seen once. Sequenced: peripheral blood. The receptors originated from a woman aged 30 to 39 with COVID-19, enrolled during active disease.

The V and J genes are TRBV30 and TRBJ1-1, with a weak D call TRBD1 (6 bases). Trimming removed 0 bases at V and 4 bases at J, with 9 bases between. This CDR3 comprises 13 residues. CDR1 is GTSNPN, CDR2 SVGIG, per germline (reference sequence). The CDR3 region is CAWSVGGPTEAFF. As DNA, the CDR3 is TGTGCCTGGAGTGTAGGGGGTCCCACTGAAGCTTTCTTT.

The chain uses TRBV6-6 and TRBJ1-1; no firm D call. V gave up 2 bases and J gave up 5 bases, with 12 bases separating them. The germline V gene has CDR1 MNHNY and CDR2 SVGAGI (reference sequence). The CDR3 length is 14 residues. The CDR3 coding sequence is TGTGCCAGCAGTTACGGTTCAGCCGGGACTGAAGCTTTCTTT. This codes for CASSYGSAGTEAFF.

The DNA of the CDR3 is TGTGCCAGCACAGGGGGTTTCGATGGCTACACCTTC. Protein: CASTGGFDGYTF. This chain joins TRBV25-1 and TRBJ1-2, with TRBD1 matching over 7 bases. The CDR3 contains 12 residues. V dropped 7 bases and J dropped 6; count of bases not matched to a gene: 5. Germline V gene sequence: CDR1 MGHDK, CDR2 SYGVNS.

This chain's CDR3 is CASSYRGNVEAFF. The DNA of the CDR3 is TGTGCCAGCAGTTACCGGGGAAACGTGGAAGCTTTCTTT. The chain recombines TRBV6-5 with TRBJ1-1; no reliable D call. Germline CDR1 reads MNHEY; CDR2 reads SVGAGI. Trimming left V 2 bases short and J 8 bases short, with 12 bases between. This CDR3 is 13 amino acids long.

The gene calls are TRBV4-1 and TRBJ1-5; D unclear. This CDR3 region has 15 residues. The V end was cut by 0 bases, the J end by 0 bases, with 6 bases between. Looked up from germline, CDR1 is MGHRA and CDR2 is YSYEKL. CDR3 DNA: TGCGCCAGCAGCCAAGAACAGATTAGCAATCAGCCCCAGCATTTT. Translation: CASSQEQISNQPQHF.

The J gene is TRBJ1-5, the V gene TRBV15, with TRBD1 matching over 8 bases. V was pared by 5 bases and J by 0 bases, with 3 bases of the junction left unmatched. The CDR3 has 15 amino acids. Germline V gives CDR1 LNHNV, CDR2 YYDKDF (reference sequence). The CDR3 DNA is TGTGCCACCAGCGACAGGGGTCATAGCAATCAGCCCCAGCATTTT. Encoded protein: CATSDRGHSNQPQHF.

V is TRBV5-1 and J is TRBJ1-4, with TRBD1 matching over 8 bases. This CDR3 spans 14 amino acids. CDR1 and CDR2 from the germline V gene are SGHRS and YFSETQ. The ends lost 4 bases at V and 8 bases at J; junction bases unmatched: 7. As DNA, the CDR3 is TGCGCCAGCAGCGCCGACAGGGGTGGCGAAAAACTGTTTTTT. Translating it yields CASSADRGGEKLFF. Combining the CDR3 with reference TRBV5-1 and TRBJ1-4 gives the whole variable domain KAGVTQTPRYLIKTRGQQVTLSCSPISGHRSVSWYQQTPGQGLQFLFEYFSETQRNKGNFPGRFSGRQFSNSRSEMNVSTLELGDSALYLCASSADRGGEKLFFGSGTQLSVL.

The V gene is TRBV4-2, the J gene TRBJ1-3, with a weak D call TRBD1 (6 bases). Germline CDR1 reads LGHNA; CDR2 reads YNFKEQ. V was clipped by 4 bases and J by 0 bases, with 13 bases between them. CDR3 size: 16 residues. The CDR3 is CASSPRDRYSGNTIYF. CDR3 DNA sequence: TGTGCCAGCAGCCCAAGAGACAGGTACTCTGGAAACACCATATATTTT.

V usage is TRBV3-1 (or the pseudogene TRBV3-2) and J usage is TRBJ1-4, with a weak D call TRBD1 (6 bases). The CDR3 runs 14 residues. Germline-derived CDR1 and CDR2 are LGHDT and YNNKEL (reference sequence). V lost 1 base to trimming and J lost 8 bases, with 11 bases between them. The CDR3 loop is CASSQAGGGEKLFF. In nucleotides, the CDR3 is TGTGCCAGCAGCCAAGCGGGTGGGGGCGAAAAACTGTTTTTT.

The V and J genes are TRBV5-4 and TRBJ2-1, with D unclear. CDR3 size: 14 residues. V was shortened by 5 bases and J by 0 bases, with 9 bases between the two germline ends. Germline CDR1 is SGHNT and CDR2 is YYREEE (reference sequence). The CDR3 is CASRPYPSYNEQFF. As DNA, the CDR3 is TGTGCCAGCAGGCCCTACCCCTCCTACAATGAGCAGTTCTTC. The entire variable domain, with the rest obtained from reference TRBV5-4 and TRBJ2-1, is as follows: ETGVTQSPTHLIKTRGQQVTLRCSSQSGHNTVSWYQQALGQGPQFIFQYYREEENGRGNFPPRFSGLQFPNYSSELNVNALELDDSALYLCASRPYPSYNEQFFGPGTRLTVL.

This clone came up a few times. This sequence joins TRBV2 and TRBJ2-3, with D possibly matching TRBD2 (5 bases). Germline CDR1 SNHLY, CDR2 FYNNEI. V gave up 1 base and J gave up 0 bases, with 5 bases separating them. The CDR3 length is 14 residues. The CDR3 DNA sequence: TGTGCCAGCAGTGAAGGGACTAGCACAGATACGCAGTATTTT. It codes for CASSEGTSTDTQYF.

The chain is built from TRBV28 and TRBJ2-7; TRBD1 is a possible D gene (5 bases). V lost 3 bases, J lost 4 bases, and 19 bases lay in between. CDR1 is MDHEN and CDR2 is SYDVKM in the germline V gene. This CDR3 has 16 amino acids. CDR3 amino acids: CASSFNVGQVGYEQYF. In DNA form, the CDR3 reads TGTGCCAGCAGTTTTAACGTGGGGCAGGTAGGATACGAGCAGTACTTC.

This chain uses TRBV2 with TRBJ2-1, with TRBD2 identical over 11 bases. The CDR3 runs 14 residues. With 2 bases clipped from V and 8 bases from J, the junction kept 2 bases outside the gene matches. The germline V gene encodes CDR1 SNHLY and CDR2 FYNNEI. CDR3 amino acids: CASSELAGGYEQFF. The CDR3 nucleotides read TGTGCCAGCAGTGAACTAGCGGGAGGATATGAGCAGTTCTTC.

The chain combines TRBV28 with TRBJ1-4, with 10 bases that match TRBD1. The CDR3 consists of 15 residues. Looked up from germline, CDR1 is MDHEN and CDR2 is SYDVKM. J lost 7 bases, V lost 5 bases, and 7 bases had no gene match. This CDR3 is CASSPPTGGREKLFF. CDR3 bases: TGTGCCAGCAGTCCCCCGACAGGGGGCCGTGAAAAACTGTTTTTT.

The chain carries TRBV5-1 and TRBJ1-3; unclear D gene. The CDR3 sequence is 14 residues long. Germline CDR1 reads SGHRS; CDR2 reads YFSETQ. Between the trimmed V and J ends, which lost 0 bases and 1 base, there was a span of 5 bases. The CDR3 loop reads CASSLEASGNTIYF. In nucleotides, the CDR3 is TGCGCCAGCAGCTTGGAAGCTTCTGGAAACACCATATATTTT.

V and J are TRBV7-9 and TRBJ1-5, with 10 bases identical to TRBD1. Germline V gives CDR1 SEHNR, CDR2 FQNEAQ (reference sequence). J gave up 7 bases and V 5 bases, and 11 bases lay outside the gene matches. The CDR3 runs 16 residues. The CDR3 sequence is CASSRSGTGAGQPQHF. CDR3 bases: TGTGCCAGCAGCCGGTCCGGGACAGGGGCCGGGCAGCCCCAGCATTTT.

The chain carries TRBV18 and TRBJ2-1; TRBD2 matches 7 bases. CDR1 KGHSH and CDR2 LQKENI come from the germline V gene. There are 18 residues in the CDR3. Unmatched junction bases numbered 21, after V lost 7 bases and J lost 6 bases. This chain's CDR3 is CASFNLGRGREVANEQFF. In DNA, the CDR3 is TGTGCCAGCTTCAACTTGGGGAGGGGCAGGGAAGTCGCCAATGAGCAGTTCTTC.

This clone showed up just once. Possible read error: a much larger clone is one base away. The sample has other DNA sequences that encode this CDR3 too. CDR3 loop: CASSDSSSGANVLTF. The CDR3, as DNA: TGTGCCAGCAGTGACTCTAGCTCTGGGGCCAACGTCCTGACTTTC. The gene calls are TRBV6-4 and TRBJ2-6; D remains unclear. Trimming took 0 bases from V and 0 from J, leaving 3 bases between them. Germline V CDR1 and CDR2: MRHNA, SNTAGT. The CDR3 length is 15 residues.

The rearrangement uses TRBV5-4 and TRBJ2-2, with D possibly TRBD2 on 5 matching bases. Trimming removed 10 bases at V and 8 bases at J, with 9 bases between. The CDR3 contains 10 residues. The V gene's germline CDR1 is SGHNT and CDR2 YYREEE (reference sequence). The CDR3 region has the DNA TGTGCCCTGGGGAGAGGGGAGCTGTTTTTT. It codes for CALGRGELFF.

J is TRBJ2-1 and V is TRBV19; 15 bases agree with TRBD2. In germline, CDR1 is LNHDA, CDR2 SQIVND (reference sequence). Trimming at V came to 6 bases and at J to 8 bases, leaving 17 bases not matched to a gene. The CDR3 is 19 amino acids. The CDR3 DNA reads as TGTGCCAGTAGACTCGGACTAGCGGGAGGGCCAAGCGTTGTCCATGAGCAGTTCTTC. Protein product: CASRLGLAGGPSVVHEQFF.

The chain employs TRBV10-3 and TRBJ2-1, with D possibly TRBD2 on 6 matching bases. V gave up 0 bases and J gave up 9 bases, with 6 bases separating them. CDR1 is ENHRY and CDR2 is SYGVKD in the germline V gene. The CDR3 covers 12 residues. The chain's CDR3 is CAISESSGEQFF. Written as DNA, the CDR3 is TGTGCCATCAGTGAGTCTAGCGGTGAGCAGTTCTTC.

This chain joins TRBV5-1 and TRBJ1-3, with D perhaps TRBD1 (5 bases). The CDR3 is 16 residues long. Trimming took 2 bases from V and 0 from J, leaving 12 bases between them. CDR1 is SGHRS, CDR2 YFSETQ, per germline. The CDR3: CASSLSSGGSGNTIYF. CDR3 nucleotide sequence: TGCGCCAGCAGCTTATCAAGCGGGGGCTCTGGAAACACCATATATTTT.

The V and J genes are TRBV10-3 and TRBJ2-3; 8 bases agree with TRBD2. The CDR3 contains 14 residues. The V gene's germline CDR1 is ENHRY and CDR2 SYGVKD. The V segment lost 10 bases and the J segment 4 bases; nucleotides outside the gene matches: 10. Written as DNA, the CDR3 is TGTGCCACCGGAGCGGGAGTTAGGGCAGATACGCAGTATTTT. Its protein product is CATGAGVRADTQYF.

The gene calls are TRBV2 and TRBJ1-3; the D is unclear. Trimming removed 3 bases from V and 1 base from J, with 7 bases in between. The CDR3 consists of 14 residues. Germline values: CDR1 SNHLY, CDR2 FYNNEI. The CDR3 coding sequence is TGTGCCAGCAGTGAGGGCAAATCTGGAAACACCATATATTTT. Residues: CASSEGKSGNTIYF.

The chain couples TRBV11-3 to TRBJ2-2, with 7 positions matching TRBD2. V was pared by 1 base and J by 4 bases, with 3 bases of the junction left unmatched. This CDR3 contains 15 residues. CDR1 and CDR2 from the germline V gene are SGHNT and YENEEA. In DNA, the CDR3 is TGTGCCAGCAGCTTAGGGGGCGGGGGCACCGGGGAGCTGTTTTTT. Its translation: CASSLGGGGTGELFF.